This TCR beta chain was retrieved from a study of blood T cell repertoires in COVID-19. Overall study context: Acute and convalescent COVID-19 samples came from the United States, Italy and Spain.

Repertoires were generated with immunoSEQ multiplex PCR, while TCRdb's copy carries only in-frame clones and drops some. The sample lists about 83,000 clones, more than 70% occurring once. The trim removed 4 bases at V and 1 base at J, leaving 9 bases unmatched. CDR3 length equals 17 residues. CDR1 and CDR2 from the germline V gene are LGHNA and YNFKEQ. Sequencing used peripheral blood. The genes are TRBV4-2 and TRBJ2-5; 10 bases are shared with TRBD2. This TCR was recovered from an elderly woman in a cohort sampled during active or convalescent COVID-19. The CDR3 is CASSLGTSGRAQETQYF. In nucleotides, the CDR3 is TGTGCCAGCAGCCTAGGGACCAGCGGGAGGGCCCAAGAGACCCAGTACTTC.